The clone carrying this T cell receptor beta chain appeared a few times. Its target is unknown. Between the trimmed V and J ends, which lost 3 bases and 8 bases, there was a span of 23 bases. The CDR3 is 18 amino acids. Germline assignment: CDR1 SGHTA and CDR2 FQGNSA. Sequencing used one aliquot of 500,000 to 550,000 cells per fraction. Profiling relied on immunoSEQ multiplex PCR, and the TCRdb table lists in-frame clones only, not all of them. The sample has about 3,300 clones, roughly half seen once. The sample originates from a study of coeliac disease. Study-wide background: Disease groups: newly diagnosed active, refractory type I, gluten-free-diet controlled. Without high-resolution HLA typing, biased TRBV7-2 usage was examined as a proof of principle. Study results and caveats: Largely private TRB repertoires meant most sequences were sample-unique.

The chain combines TRBV7-2 with TRBJ1-6; D is uncertain. The TCR sequence derives from a woman in her sixties or seventies with celiac disease. The specimen was intraepithelial lymphocytes from the gut. This CDR3 is CASSFPPQRRLYHSPLHF. The CDR3 DNA follows: TGTGCCAGCAGCTTCCCCCCCCAGAGGCGGCTTTACCATTCACCCCTCCACTTT.